This T cell receptor (beta chain) was recorded in a study of T cell repertoires in cytomegalovirus infection. Study as a whole: Indications came from public TCR beta signatures; they pointed to CMV infection and to a matching HLA type. Study results and limitations: Using cumulative public TCR beta family frequency, the authors identified those who carried CMV together with the relevant HLA. The study found HLA-C-restricted CMV-specific TCR beta clonotypes dominating the ex vivo response.

Details on this clonotype: Its antigen is unidentified. Relative to the germline gene, one junction end is altered; a read error may explain this.

TCRdb analysed the reads with MiXCR anew, one entry per CDR3 protein. The sample contains roughly 990,000 distinct CDR3 sequences, approximately 33% of which appear only once. CDR1 is SGHNT and CDR2 is YENEEA in the germline V gene. The CDR3 length is 13 residues. The gene calls are TRBV11-3 and TRBJ1-1, with a possible D match to TRBD1 (5 bases). The material sequenced was cultured CD8+ T cells from PBMCs, taken from culture after CMV antigen stimulation. The sequence came from a human donor in good health (CMV status not recorded). Some clones in this sample may be carry-over from other donors' samples. The CDR3 loop is CANSFASGAEAFF. The CDR3 bases are TGTGCCAACAGCTTCGCATCGGGGGCTGAAGCTTTCTTT.